Listed here are 11 T cell receptor beta chains from one sample, sequenced in a study of control samples from healthy donors and cancer patients (dated by TCRdb to about 2020). Library creation used the immunoSEQ multiplex PCR assay. TCRdb retrieved this table from immuneACCESS and kept in-frame rearrangements only. Not all clones are present; in checked studies, unresolved V genes account for under half, and no reason is known for the remainder. This sample lists some 200,000 clones; over 90% were detected once. About 1.6% of the sample is held by the ten biggest clonotypes. The sample consisted of blood. The receptors derive from a man aged 45-65 years in good health.

The J gene is TRBJ2-3, the V gene TRBV7-9; D ambiguous. Germline CDR1 is SEHNR and CDR2 is FQNEAQ (reference sequence). The CDR3 length is 11 residues. Trimming removed 9 bases from V and 5 bases from J, with 9 bases in between. The CDR3 loop reads CARSGQDTQYF. For the CDR3, the DNA is TGTGCCAGGAGTGGGCAAGATACGCAGTATTTT.

The chain combines TRBV3-1 (or the pseudogene TRBV3-2) with TRBJ2-3, with 9 bases that match TRBD2. This CDR3 has 15 amino acids. Losses at the gene ends were 4 bases for V and 4 bases for J; bases not matched to a gene: 6. Germline V gene sequence: CDR1 LGHDT, CDR2 YNNKEL (reference sequence). Written as DNA, the CDR3 is TGTGCCAGCAGCCTGAAGAGCGGGGGGTCAGATACGCAGTATTTT. It translates to CASSLKSGGSDTQYF.

J is TRBJ1-1 and V is TRBV30; no reliable D call. CDR1 is GTSNPN, CDR2 SVGIG, per germline (reference sequence). The CDR3 is 13 residues long. Trimming removed 4 bases at V and 0 bases at J, with 9 bases between. CDR3 residues: CAWNLQMNTEAFF. The DNA for the CDR3 is TGTGCCTGGAATTTACAGATGAACACTGAAGCTTTCTTT.

The chain couples TRBV5-1 to TRBJ2-2, with 10 bases lining up with TRBD1. V gave up 4 bases and J gave up 6 bases; unmatched junction bases: 3. CDR3 length: 14 residues. Germline values: CDR1 SGHRS, CDR2 YFSETQ. This chain's CDR3 is CASSPGTGAGELFF. CDR3 nucleotides: TGCGCCAGCAGCCCCGGGACAGGGGCCGGGGAGCTGTTTTTT.

The chain is built from TRBV7-9 and TRBJ1-6, with 7 bases matching TRBD1. CDR3 size: 14 residues. The germline V gene encodes CDR1 SEHNR and CDR2 FQNEAQ (reference sequence). J gave up 7 bases and V 3 bases, and 3 bases lay outside the gene matches. CDR3 residues: CASSFTGANSPLHF. The CDR3 DNA sequence: TGTGCCAGCAGCTTCACAGGGGCGAATTCACCCCTCCACTTT.

The CDR3 nucleotides read TGTGCCAGCAGTTTCCCAGGGGGAGCTTTCTTT. Residues: CASSFPGGAFF. The chain recombines TRBV28 with TRBJ1-1; 7 bases map to TRBD1. Trimming took 3 bases from V and 10 from J; bases not matched to a gene: 2. The germline V gene encodes CDR1 MDHEN and CDR2 SYDVKM. The CDR3 consists of 11 residues.

This chain connects TRBV7-6 to TRBJ1-5; TRBD1 is a possible D gene (5 bases). The CDR3 loop spans 14 amino acids. Deletions cut 5 bases from V and 5 bases from J, with 13 bases between. The germline V gene encodes CDR1 SGHVS and CDR2 FNYEAQ. CDR3: CASSLEGYDQPQHF. CDR3 nucleotides: TGTGCCAGCAGCCTTGAGGGGTACGATCAGCCCCAGCATTTT.

CDR3 coding DNA: TGTGCCAGCAGCTTCCAGGAAGTCTCATCCTATAATTCACCCCTCCACTTT. It yields the protein CASSFQEVSSYNSPLHF. The rearrangement uses TRBV28 and TRBJ1-6; the D is unclear. Germline CDR1 and CDR2: MDHEN and SYDVKM. V lost 6 bases to trimming and J lost 1 base, with 16 bases between them. The CDR3 covers 17 residues.

This clone has a handful of counts. The chain joins TRBV11-2 to TRBJ1-6; 9 nucleotides agree with TRBD1. This CDR3 is 15 amino acids long. Germline CDR1 is SGHAT and CDR2 is FQNNGV. With 5 bases clipped from V and 5 bases from J, the junction kept 4 bases outside the gene matches. CDR3 bases: TGTGCCAGCAGCCCCAGGACAGGGGATAATTCACCCCTCCACTTT. It encodes CASSPRTGDNSPLHF.

This rearrangement joins TRBV29-1 to TRBJ1-1; TRBD1 might be the D (5 bases). There are 13 residues in the CDR3. CDR1 and CDR2 (germline): SQVTM, ANQGSEA. The V end lost 1 base, the J end lost 2 bases, and 8 bases lay between the germline ends. The CDR3 region has the DNA TGCAGCGTTGAAGTGGGGACCAACACTGAAGCTTTCTTT. Its protein product is CSVEVGTNTEAFF.

The sample holds one count of this clone. This sequence joins TRBV7-9 and TRBJ2-7; TRBD1 aligns across 10 bases. This CDR3 has 15 residues. The V and J ends lost 5 bases and 6 bases, in that order; junction bases with no gene match: 10. Germline CDR1 is SEHNR and CDR2 is FQNEAQ (reference sequence). The CDR3 sequence: CASSLLGTGAVEQYV. CDR3 coding DNA: TGTGCCAGCAGCCTCCTCGGGACAGGGGCGGTCGAGCAGTACGTC.